This T cell receptor (beta chain) originates from a study of graft-versus-host responses after intestinal transplantation. The overall study: Recipients received multivisceral, liver-intestinal, or isolated intestinal transplants. Every one of the recipients received anti-thymocyte globulin induction and afterwards took tacrolimus and steroids for 3 to 4 years. General study findings and limits: Peak circulating GvH clone levels tracked with early post-transplant HvG declines. Some GvH clones appeared in ileal mucosa or blood before recipient bone marrow.

The CDR3 covers 14 residues. Unmatched junction bases numbered 7, after V lost 5 bases and J lost 5 bases. Germline-derived CDR1 and CDR2 are LNHDA and SQIVND (reference sequence). On this clone itself: Its antigen remains unknown.

Method: immunoSEQ multiplex PCR; TCRdb's copy keeps in-frame clones and lacks some. The data hold more than 95,000 clones, with more than 75% observed a single time. This TCR came from a human donor who received an intestinal transplant. Sequencing was performed on unstimulated CD4+ T cells sorted from spleen or lymph node cells, taken before intestinal transplant. The chain is built from TRBV19 and TRBJ2-5; 8 bases are a match to TRBD1. CDR3 sequence (DNA): TGTGCCAGTAGTGCCCGACAGGGGCGGGAGACCCAGTACTTC. Protein: CASSARQGRETQYF. The full variable domain, rest sourced from reference TRBV19 and TRBJ2-5, is DGGITQSPKYLFRKEGQNVTLSCEQNLNHDAMYWYRQDPGQGLRLIYYSQIVNDFQKGDIAEGYSVSREKKESFPLTVTSAQKNPTAFYLCASSARQGRETQYFGPGTRLLVL.